These T cell receptor beta chains were read from a single sample in a study of control samples from healthy donors and cancer patients. The repertoire was sequenced with immunoSEQ multiplex PCR; TCRdb's copy has only in-frame clones and lacks some. The sample lists over 100,000 clones, 70% to 90% seen once, with roughly 3.3% in the top ten. Input material: blood. The receptor set was obtained from a man in his forties or fifties in good health. Each CDR3 is given with its conserved first and last residue. A D gene is named only where the DNA matches it firmly. Expanded clones get a size class; other rows say once, few or many, or leave the size out.

D: TRBD1; size: medium-sized; J: TRBJ2-7; V: TRBV7-2; DNA: TGTGCCAGCAGCCCGGGACAGGGGGCTCTTGAGCAGTACTTC; CDR3: CASSPGQGALEQYF
D: -; size: -; J: TRBJ2-3; V: TRBV7-6; DNA: TGTGCCAGCAGCTTGGGGTTGGCAGATACGCAGTATTTT; CDR3: CASSLGLADTQYF
D: TRBD1; size: -; J: TRBJ1-1; V: TRBV10-1; DNA: TGCGCCAGCAGCTTGACAGGGGGTACTGAAGCTTTCTTT; CDR3: CASSLTGGTEAFF
D: -; size: -; J: TRBJ1-2; V: TRBV5-4; DNA: TGTGCCAGCAGCTTGGTGGGGGCAGGGGGCTACACCTTC; CDR3: CASSLVGAGGYTF
D: -; size: -; J: TRBJ2-3; V: TRBV29-1; DNA: TGCAGCGTTGTAATCCCGCAGGGGGGTCCAGATACGCAGTATTTT; CDR3: CSVVIPQGGPDTQYF
D: -; size: -; J: TRBJ1-5; V: TRBV6-5; DNA: TGTGCCAGCCAATTTCTGGGCCAGCCCCAGCATTTT; CDR3: CASQFLGQPQHF
D: -; size: -; J: TRBJ1-6; V: TRBV30; DNA: TGTGCCTGGGCACTCGGGACACCTTTCCCCCTCCACTTT; CDR3: CAWALGTPFPLHF
D: TRBD1; size: -; J: TRBJ1-5; V: TRBV29-1; DNA: TGCAGCGTGATGGGACAGGGTGGTCAGCCCCAGCATTTT; CDR3: CSVMGQGGQPQHF
D: TRBD2; size: -; J: TRBJ2-3; V: TRBV5-1; DNA: TGCGCCAGCAGCTCAAGACTAGCGGGGAGCACAGATACGCAGTATTTT; CDR3: CASSSRLAGSTDTQYF
D: -; size: -; J: TRBJ1-2; V: TRBV6-6; DNA: TGTGCCAGCAGAGCAGTACTGTCTAACTATGGCTACACCTTC; CDR3: CASRAVLSNYGYTF
D: -; size: once; J: TRBJ2-3; V: TRBV7-8; DNA: TGTGCCAGCAGCCCCCACGGGACAAGGGGGGTAGCAGGTACGCAGTATTTT; CDR3: CASSPHGTRGVAGTQYF
D: TRBD2; size: few; J: TRBJ2-1; V: TRBV5-4; DNA: TGTGCCAGCAGCCCCCCGGGGGGAGCGGGCAGGGTGCAGTTCTTC; CDR3: CASSPPGGAGRVQFF
D: TRBD1; size: -; J: TRBJ1-2; V: TRBV5-1; DNA: TGCGCCAGCAGCTTGGGGCGACAGGGGGCGGACTATGGCTACACCTTC; CDR3: CASSLGRQGADYGYTF
D: TRBD2; size: -; J: TRBJ2-1; V: TRBV3-1/TRBV3-2; DNA: TGTGCCAGCAGCCAAGATCGAGTCGCAGCGGGGGGGCAGTTCTTC; CDR3: CASSQDRVAAGGQFF
D: -; size: -; J: TRBJ2-2; V: TRBV5-4; DNA: TGTGCCAGCAGTTCGGAGGGGAACACCGGGGAGCTGTTTTTT; CDR3: CASSSEGNTGELFF
D: -; size: -; J: TRBJ2-2; V: TRBV6-5; DNA: TGTGCCAGCAGCGTGGACATTACGAACACCGGGGAGCTGTTTTTT; CDR3: CASSVDITNTGELFF
D: -; size: -; J: TRBJ2-7; V: TRBV6-6; DNA: TGTGCCAGCAGTTACGTGCAGCAGTACTTC; CDR3: CASSYVQQYF
D: -; size: -; J: TRBJ2-3; V: TRBV30; DNA: TGTGCCTGGAGTGTAGGGGGTGGGGAAACAGATACGCAGTATTTT; CDR3: CAWSVGGGETDTQYF
D: -; size: -; J: TRBJ1-5; V: TRBV24-1; DNA: TGTGCCACCAGTGATCCCAGGGTAGGCAATCAGCCCCAGCATTTT; CDR3: CATSDPRVGNQPQHF
D: TRBD1; size: once; J: TRBJ1-1; V: TRBV7-9; DNA: TGTGCCATACGGACCAGGGGGGAGAACACTGAAGCTTTCTTT; CDR3: CAIRTRGENTEAFF
D: TRBD2; size: -; J: TRBJ2-7; V: TRBV3-1/TRBV3-2; DNA: TGTGCCAGCAGCCAAGTTGCGGGGGATGGTTACGAGCAGTACTTC; CDR3: CASSQVAGDGYEQYF
D: TRBD1; size: -; J: TRBJ2-3; V: TRBV7-3; DNA: TGTGCCAGCAGCCTGACAGGGTCATTAACAGATACGCAGTATTTT; CDR3: CASSLTGSLTDTQYF
D: -; size: -; J: TRBJ2-7; V: TRBV4-3; DNA: TGCGCCAGCAGCCAGTCGAGTGGAAAGGGCTACTACGAGCAGTACTTC; CDR3: CASSQSSGKGYYEQYF
D: -; size: -; J: TRBJ2-3; V: TRBV25-1; DNA: TGTGCCAGCAGTGAAAGCGGCACCATGGTCGTGGCAGATACGCAGTATTTT; CDR3: CASSESGTMVVADTQYF
D: -; size: once; J: TRBJ1-5; V: TRBV15; DNA: TGTGCCACCAGCAGAGATCTCAGCAATCAGCCCCAGCATTTT; CDR3: CATSRDLSNQPQHF
D: TRBD1; size: -; J: TRBJ2-3; V: TRBV19; DNA: TGTGCCAGTAGACACGGACAGGGCAGGGCAGATACGCAGTATTTT; CDR3: CASRHGQGRADTQYF
D: -; size: -; J: TRBJ2-3; V: TRBV2; DNA: TGTGCCAGCAGTGACTGGGACACAACAGATACGCAGTATTTT; CDR3: CASSDWDTTDTQYF
D: TRBD2; size: -; J: TRBJ2-7; V: TRBV7-9; DNA: TGTGCCAGCAGCTTGGCTAGCGGGGGCTACGAGCAGTACTTC; CDR3: CASSLASGGYEQYF
D: -; size: -; J: TRBJ2-2; V: TRBV25-1; DNA: TGTGCCAGCAGTGGGACAGTAGACACCGGGGAGCTGTTTTTT; CDR3: CASSGTVDTGELFF
D: -; size: -; J: TRBJ2-7; V: TRBV7-9; DNA: TGTGCCAGCAGCCCAAAAGATCCGGACCCCGAGGGGGCCTACGAGCAGTACTTC; CDR3: CASSPKDPDPEGAYEQYF
D: TRBD1; size: -; J: TRBJ1-1; V: TRBV6-5; DNA: TGTGCCAGCTCTGGACAGGGGCACACTGAAGCTTTCTTT; CDR3: CASSGQGHTEAFF
D: -; size: few; J: TRBJ2-2; V: TRBV11-3; DNA: TGTGCCAGCAGCCCAACACCCAACACCGGGGAGCTGTTTTTT; CDR3: CASSPTPNTGELFF